A selection of T cell receptor beta chains follows, all from one sample in a study of blood T cells in healthy people across ages. TCRdb independently ran MiXCR on the 5' RACE reads; one entry per CDR3 protein. The table includes 630,000 or so distinct CDR3 sequences, approximately 30% detected once. The sequenced material came from blood. These receptors originate from a woman of 80 years or more in good health. CDR3s include the opening cysteine and the closing phenylalanine or tryptophan. D genes are given only for firm matches. Clone size is stated in some rows and not others, as once, few, many or a class when expanded.

v_gene	abundance	j_gene	d_gene	CDR3aa
TRBV5-1	many	TRBJ2-1	.	CASSPRTAGSYNEQFF
TRBV9	many	TRBJ2-7	.	CASSVGIGGSYEQYF
TRBV19	.	TRBJ2-2	.	CASSIVLAGELFF
TRBV12-3/TRBV12-4	many	TRBJ2-7	.	CASSLYRSFREQYF
TRBV5-1	.	TRBJ1-1	.	CASSSPLGTPRNTEAFF
TRBV5-1	.	TRBJ2-4	.	CASGEKIDGNIQYF
TRBV27	many	TRBJ2-3	.	CASSFMFQEDTQYF
TRBV2	many	TRBJ2-1	TRBD2	CASRAGTTNEQFF
TRBV18	few	TRBJ1-1	.	CASSPEIVNTEAFF
TRBV5-1	.	TRBJ2-7	TRBD1	CASSSNRGIYEQYF
TRBV9	.	TRBJ2-6	.	CASSPTGYSGANVLTF
TRBV4-1	many	TRBJ2-3	TRBD2	CASSQGNSGAGTDTQYF
TRBV20-1	.	TRBJ2-1	TRBD2	CSAPRLAGDNEQFF
TRBV18	many	TRBJ2-1	.	CASSPRQPPLYNEQFF
TRBV6-2/TRBV6-3	many	TRBJ2-1	.	CASSTIREPQFF
TRBV15	.	TRBJ2-3	TRBD2	CATSRTYQGISQTSGNTVTQYF
TRBV7-2	few	TRBJ1-1	TRBD1	CASSLVRGQTEAFF
TRBV9	many	TRBJ1-1	.	CASSAQGVGEAFF
TRBV21-1	.	TRBJ1-4	.	CASSTPRFEKLFF
TRBV7-2	many	TRBJ2-6	.	CASSLGITGSGANVLTF
TRBV6-1	.	TRBJ1-2	.	CASSEVGLRGYTF
TRBV7-2	.	TRBJ2-3	TRBD2	CASRTASGGDTQYF
TRBV7-2	many	TRBJ2-1	TRBD2	CASSLASTSGGANEQFF
TRBV15	.	TRBJ2-1	TRBD2	CATRPSGGHNEQFF
TRBV11-2	.	TRBJ2-1	TRBD2	CASSLEASGAHEQFF
TRBV25-1	few	TRBJ1-1	.	CASRSVAEAFF
TRBV2	many	TRBJ2-6	.	CASSGSYGANVLTF
TRBV7-3	few	TRBJ1-6	TRBD1	CASSSTGGYSPLHF
TRBV5-1	many	TRBJ2-1	TRBD1	CASSLKQGVEQFF
TRBV10-3	many	TRBJ2-4	.	CAISESLGQKNIQYF
TRBV20-1	.	TRBJ2-1	.	CSAGRDLYNEQFF
TRBV20-1	many	TRBJ2-3	.	CSARGGSEASIPSTDTQYF
TRBV6-1	few	TRBJ2-5	TRBD1	CASSDSGTASGTQYF
TRBV5-1	many	TRBJ2-7	TRBD1	CASEGTGGGYEQYF
TRBV6-1	few	TRBJ1-1	TRBD1	CASHRGKDTEAFF
TRBV20-1	many	TRBJ2-7	.	CSARTDGGTYEQYF
TRBV7-2	.	TRBJ1-6	.	CASSLARLWDSPLHF
TRBV7-9	many	TRBJ2-7	.	CASSTTRATDEQYF
TRBV6-1	few	TRBJ1-1	.	CASSRGRGMNTEAFF
TRBV30	many	TRBJ2-7	.	CAWGSVLYEQYF
TRBV20-1	many	TRBJ2-5	.	CSATPFQETQYF
TRBV20-1	.	TRBJ2-6	.	CSARDSSGANVLTF